Presented here are 19 T cell receptor beta chains from one specimen sequenced in a study of blood T cell repertoires in COVID-19. The repertoire was sequenced with immunoSEQ multiplex PCR; TCRdb's copy has only in-frame clones and lacks some. The repertoire holds about 49,000 clones, with roughly four fifths as singletons. The specimen was peripheral blood. All receptors come from a woman aged 55-69 years with acute or convalescent COVID-19.

The V and J genes are TRBV28 and TRBJ2-7; 7 bases are a match to TRBD2. This CDR3 contains 16 residues. Trimming cost V 6 bases and J 2 bases; bases outside gene matches: 13. Germline CDR1 and CDR2: MDHEN and SYDVKM. CDR3 bases: TGTGCCAGCAGCCCCCCGGGACGGGAGGTTCCCTACGAGCAGTACTTC. Its translation: CASSPPGREVPYEQYF.

V and J are TRBV4-1 and TRBJ1-1, with a weak D call TRBD1 (5 bases). V was pared by 1 base and J by 6 bases, with 15 bases between. This CDR3 comprises 15 residues. Germline V CDR1 and CDR2: MGHRA, YSYEKL. CDR3 bases: TGCGCCAGCAGCCAAGCAGCTGGCAGGGATCCTGAAGCTTTCTTT. Residues: CASSQAAGRDPEAFF.

This chain joins TRBV25-1 and TRBJ1-5; no firm D call. The CDR3 runs 14 residues. Germline values: CDR1 MGHDK, CDR2 SYGVNS. Trimming pared 9 bases from V and 5 bases from J, leaving 17 bases between. CDR3 in DNA: TGTGCCAGTAGCGTGTACGTTTTTGATCAGCCCCAGCATTTT. As protein: CASSVYVFDQPQHF.

The rearrangement uses TRBV18 and TRBJ1-3; 7 nucleotides agree with TRBD1. The CDR3 length is 16 residues. The ends lost 5 bases at V and 4 bases at J; junction bases unmatched: 11. Germline V gene data show CDR1 as KGHSH and CDR2 as LQKENI. The CDR3 DNA reads TGTGCCAGCTCATCGTCCCGGGACAGCTTAGGAAACACCATATATTTT. Translated, it gives CASSSSRDSLGNTIYF.

The rearrangement joins TRBV4-1 to TRBJ1-5; D may be TRBD1 (5 bases). The CDR3 covers 16 residues. The germline CDR1 and CDR2 sequences are MGHRA and YSYEKL. V lost 4 bases and J lost 4, with 17 bases in between. CDR3: CASSPSEKGRNQPQHF. The CDR3 nucleotides read TGCGCCAGCAGCCCGTCGGAGAAGGGGCGTAATCAGCCCCAGCATTTT.

In its sample, this clone was seen a few times. The chain has TRBV10-3 and TRBJ2-7; D possibly corresponds to TRBD1 (6 bases). Trimming removed 6 bases from V and 1 base from J, with 13 bases in between. Germline V gives CDR1 ENHRY, CDR2 SYGVKD. This CDR3 spans 14 amino acids. CDR3 in DNA: TGTGCCATCAGACCCTACAGGGCATCCTACGAGCAGTACTTC. Its protein product is CAIRPYRASYEQYF.

This clone was counted between two and nine times. The J gene is TRBJ1-2, the V gene TRBV12-3 or TRBV12-4; D unresolved. The CDR3 totals 13 residues. Trimming pared 5 bases from V and 8 bases from J, leaving 15 bases between. As DNA, the CDR3 is TGTGCCAGCAGTCGGTCTTCCGAGCGGGGCTACACCTTC. This translates into CASSRSSERGYTF.

This clone was seen a handful of times. The chain employs TRBV19 and TRBJ2-5; TRBD2 might be the D (6 bases). This CDR3 is 15 amino acids long. V lost 0 bases and J lost 5, with 13 bases in between. Germline CDR1 LNHDA, CDR2 SQIVND (reference sequence). CDR3 DNA: TGTGCCAGTAGTATAGATCTTGTGGAGGGGGAGACCCAGTACTTC. Translated, it gives CASSIDLVEGETQYF.

The chain links TRBV25-1 to TRBJ2-1, with 8 nucleotides matching TRBD2. Per the germline V gene, CDR1 is MGHDK and CDR2 is SYGVNS. The CDR3 extends over 16 amino acids. Unmatched junction bases numbered 11, after V lost 4 bases and J lost 6 bases. CDR3 sequence: CASSAGTRLRSNEQFF. The CDR3 DNA follows: TGTGCCAGCAGTGCGGGGACTAGGCTACGGAGCAATGAGCAGTTCTTC. Using reference TRBV25-1 and TRBJ2-1 for the parts outside the CDR3, the full variable domain is EADIYQTPRYLVIGTGKKITLECSQTMGHDKMYWYQQDPGMELHLIHYSYGVNSTEKGDLSSESTVSRIRTEHFPLTLESARPSHTSQYLCASSAGTRLRSNEQFFGPGTRLTVL.

J is TRBJ2-7 and V is TRBV9, with D possibly TRBD2 on 5 matching bases. Germline CDR1 and CDR2: SGDLS and YYNGEE. CDR3 length: 14 amino acids. The germline V and J ends were trimmed by 3 bases and 2 bases, with 12 bases remaining between them. The CDR3 DNA reads as TGTGCCAGCAGCGCCCGGGGAGATCCCTACGAGCAGTACTTC. This translates into CASSARGDPYEQYF. The variable domain in full, completed from reference TRBV9 and TRBJ2-7, reads DSGVTQTPKHLITATGQRVTLRCSPRSGDLSVYWYQQSLDQGLQFLIQYYNGEERAKGNILERFSAQQFPDLHSELNLSSLELGDSALYFCASSARGDPYEQYFGPGTRLTVT.

This clone appeared a single time. The genes are TRBV4-2 and TRBJ1-1; D unclear. This CDR3 is 12 amino acids long. With 0 bases removed from V and 8 bases from J, the gap between germline ends came to 7 bases. Germline values: CDR1 LGHNA, CDR2 YNFKEQ. CDR3 residues: CASSQDGQEAFF. Here the CDR3 DNA reads TGTGCCAGCAGCCAAGATGGCCAGGAAGCTTTCTTT.

J is TRBJ1-1 and V is TRBV10-3; D is ambiguous. Germline CDR1 and CDR2: ENHRY and SYGVKD. V dropped 2 bases and J dropped 1 base, with 2 bases sitting between them. This CDR3 has 12 residues. The CDR3 is CAISERNTEAFF. Written as DNA, the CDR3 is TGTGCCATCAGTGAGCGGAACACTGAAGCTTTCTTT.

CDR3 sequence reads: CSVEADGFGDYGYTF. The CDR3, as DNA: TGCAGCGTTGAAGCCGACGGGTTCGGGGACTATGGCTACACCTTC. This chain joins TRBV29-1 and TRBJ1-2, with D uncertain. The V gene lost 1 base and the J gene lost 3 bases, with 15 bases spanning the gap. Germline V CDR1 and CDR2: SQVTM, ANQGSEA. CDR3 length equals 15 residues.

The chain combines TRBV19 with TRBJ2-3, with 11 bases matching TRBD2. CDR1 and CDR2 from the germline V gene are LNHDA and SQIVND (reference sequence). The CDR3 runs 17 residues. The junction had 15 bases not matched to a gene; V was cut back by 3 bases and J by 10 bases. CDR3 in amino acids: CASSIPTSGGVGRAQYF. CDR3 DNA sequence: TGTGCCAGTAGTATCCCCACTAGCGGGGGAGTCGGTAGGGCGCAGTATTTT. The full variable domain, its missing parts supplied by reference TRBV19 and TRBJ2-3, is DGGITQSPKYLFRKEGQNVTLSCEQNLNHDAMYWYRQDPGQGLRLIYYSQIVNDFQKGDIAEGYSVSREKKESFPLTVTSAQKNPTAFYLCASSIPTSGGVGRAQYFGPGTRLTVL.

This chain links TRBV7-2 with TRBJ2-6; D may be TRBD2 (5 bases). The CDR3 loop spans 18 amino acids. Trimming cost V 0 bases and J 0 bases, with 12 bases left between them. Germline loops: CDR1 SGHTA, CDR2 FQGNSA. CDR3 nucleotide sequence: TGTGCCAGCAGCTTAGCACCCGGGATTGTCTCTGGGGCCAACGTCCTGACTTTC. Translation gives CASSLAPGIVSGANVLTF.

V is TRBV5-5 and J is TRBJ2-3; 8 nucleotides line up with TRBD1. The V gene end was trimmed by 0 bases and the J gene end by 5 bases; junction bases not matched to a gene: 8. CDR3 length: 16 amino acids. Looked up from germline, CDR1 is SGHKS and CDR2 is YYEKEE (reference sequence). CDR3 coding DNA: TGTGCCAGCAGCTTGGAGACAGGGGCGGGTGGAGATACGCAGTATTTT. Translation gives CASSLETGAGGDTQYF.

This clone was observed a handful of times. The CDR3 protein is CASRTRTPEHYGYTF. The DNA of the CDR3 is TGTGCCAGCAGGACCAGGACTCCAGAGCACTATGGCTACACCTTC. The chain recombines TRBV28 with TRBJ1-2; D gene unclear. V lost 6 bases to trimming and J lost 3 bases, with 17 bases between them. CDR3 length: 15 amino acids. CDR1 is MDHEN and CDR2 is SYDVKM in the germline V gene.

The chain combines TRBV29-1 with TRBJ2-3, with a weak D call TRBD1 (6 bases). The V gene lost 7 bases and the J gene lost 4 bases, with 15 bases spanning the gap. The germline CDR1 and CDR2 sequences are SQVTM and ANQGSEA. The length of the CDR3 is 13 residues. The DNA of the CDR3 is TGCAGCGAATCAACAGGGATGGCAGATACGCAGTATTTT. Its protein product is CSESTGMADTQYF.

The chain recombines TRBV2 with TRBJ2-3, with D maybe TRBD2 (6 bases). This CDR3 spans 16 amino acids. Trimming left V 6 bases short and J 6 bases short, with 22 bases between. Germline CDR1 is SNHLY and CDR2 is FYNNEI. CDR3 region: CASSRTGRDFRDTQYF. The CDR3 DNA reads TGTGCCAGCAGCCGAACGGGACGGGACTTCCGTGATACGCAGTATTTT.